This T cell receptor (beta chain) was identified during a study of blood T cell repertoires in COVID-19. For the study at large: T cells, B-cell-depleted T cells, or PBMCs provided the cDNA or gDNA that served as material.

Original processing methods: By means of reference gene primer amplification, nucleated cell counts were estimated. Generated by immunoSEQ multiplex PCR, the TCRdb table keeps only in-frame clones and is missing some. V, J and clone size are taken as reported in that table, and D and trimming were inferred from the DNA itself. Found here are 200,000 to 250,000 clones, 75% to 85% of them singletons; the top ten hold 2.4%. The CDR3 extends over 13 amino acids. Trimming removed 6 bases from V and 2 bases from J, with 11 bases in between. This clone showed up just a few times. This receptor was identified in a woman aged 70-85 years with COVID-19, enrolled during active disease. The chain is built from TRBV12-3 or TRBV12-4 and TRBJ2-7; D possibly corresponds to TRBD1 (6 bases). Input material: peripheral blood. The CDR3 spells CASRTTGTYEQYF. CDR3 bases: TGTGCCAGCAGGACCACAGGGACCTACGAGCAGTACTTC.